The rows below give T cell receptor beta chains drawn from one sample of a study of blood T cell repertoires in COVID-19. The assay was immunoSEQ multiplex PCR, and TCRdb's table has in-frame clones only and misses some. The sample holds roughly 240,000 clones, approximately 82% seen once. Sequences were obtained from peripheral blood. These receptors were obtained from a man aged 40-50 years who had recovered from COVID-19. The CDR3 runs from the conserved cysteine through the conserved F or W. Each record gives: D gene, clone size, V gene, J gene, CDR3 protein, CDR3 DNA. D genes are given only for firm matches. Size tells how often a clone was seen (once, few, many) or the class of an expanded clone, and some rows leave it out.

TRBD2	once	TRBV4-3	TRBJ2-3	CASSQDQGPGAGVTDTQYF	TGCGCCAGCAGCCAAGATCAAGGCCCCGGGGCGGGAGTGACAGATACGCAGTATTTT
-	-	TRBV2	TRBJ1-1	CASSASMFSGTEAFF	TGTGCCAGCAGTGCGTCGATGTTCTCGGGCACTGAAGCTTTCTTT
TRBD1	few	TRBV9	TRBJ2-3	CASSSGQSTDTQYF	TGTGCCAGCAGCTCGGGACAGAGCACAGATACGCAGTATTTT
TRBD1	-	TRBV28	TRBJ2-7	CASSLGDRFSYEQYF	TGTGCCAGCAGTTTAGGGGACAGATTCTCCTACGAGCAGTACTTC
TRBD1	few	TRBV7-9	TRBJ1-4	CASSLGLRDRGLGEKLFF	TGTGCCAGCAGCTTAGGACTTCGGGACAGGGGGCTTGGCGAAAAACTGTTTTTT
-	-	TRBV6-5	TRBJ2-1	CASSRTGTNNEQFF	TGTGCCAGCAGTCGAACCGGGACAAACAATGAGCAGTTCTTC
TRBD1	-	TRBV7-9	TRBJ1-4	CASSLGGTGRVEKLFF	TGTGCCAGCAGCTTAGGGGGGACAGGGCGAGTCGAAAAACTGTTTTTT
-	-	TRBV12-5	TRBJ2-3	CASGLGANTQYF	TGTGCTAGTGGTTTGGGGGCCAATACGCAGTATTTT
-	-	TRBV28	TRBJ2-2	CASSLWYLRLGDTGELFF	TGTGCCAGCAGTTTATGGTATTTGAGGCTAGGGGACACCGGGGAGCTGTTTTTT
TRBD2	-	TRBV11-2	TRBJ2-1	CASSLTSAYNEQFF	TGTGCCAGCAGCTTGACTAGCGCCTACAATGAGCAGTTCTTC
-	-	TRBV27	TRBJ1-4	CASSLRGEKLFF	TGTGCCAGCAGTTTAAGGGGCGAAAAACTGTTTTTT
TRBD2	-	TRBV5-4	TRBJ2-1	CASSLDLAGGSYNEQFF	TGTGCCAGCAGCTTGGACCTAGCGGGAGGGTCCTACAATGAGCAGTTCTTC
TRBD1	-	TRBV18	TRBJ1-5	CASSPGTGRNQPQHF	TGTGCCAGCTCCCCAGGGACAGGGCGCAATCAGCCCCAGCATTTT
-	-	TRBV12-5	TRBJ2-5	CASGGAGSGSSTQYF	TGTGCTAGTGGGGGTGCGGGGTCCGGGAGTTCGACCCAGTACTTC
TRBD2	-	TRBV11-2	TRBJ2-1	CASSIGTTSLTYNEQFF	TGTGCCAGCAGCATCGGGACTACATCGCTAACCTACAATGAGCAGTTCTTC
-	-	TRBV6-5	TRBJ1-5	CASRLPGQPQHF	TGTGCCAGCAGGCTCCCCGGTCAGCCCCAGCATTTT
-	-	TRBV2	TRBJ1-1	CASRGDITEAFF	TGTGCCAGCAGGGGGGACATCACTGAAGCTTTCTTT
TRBD1	-	TRBV5-6	TRBJ2-7	CASSLGQGADEQYF	TGTGCCAGCAGCTTAGGACAGGGGGCCGACGAGCAGTACTTC
TRBD2	-	TRBV3-1/TRBV3-2	TRBJ2-3	CASSYGTSADTQYF	TGTGCCAGCAGCTACGGGACTAGCGCAGATACGCAGTATTTT
TRBD1	-	TRBV7-2	TRBJ1-2	CASSTSSGTGGGYTF	TGTGCCAGCAGCACATCCTCCGGGACAGGGGGAGGCTACACCTTC
TRBD2	-	TRBV4-3	TRBJ2-7	CASSQERTSAGEPYEQYF	TGCGCCAGCAGCCAAGAAAGGACTTCAGCGGGGGAACCCTACGAGCAGTACTTC
-	-	TRBV10-1	TRBJ2-7	CASSESLGAGRRYEQYF	TGCGCCAGCAGTGAGTCGTTAGGCGCGGGTCGTAGGTACGAGCAGTACTTC
TRBD2	-	TRBV7-9	TRBJ2-1	CASSLTRWLAGPSYNEQFF	TGTGCCAGCAGCTTAACCAGATGGCTAGCGGGACCCTCCTACAATGAGCAGTTCTTC
TRBD1	-	TRBV30	TRBJ1-2	CAWGQGSYGYTF	TGTGCCTGGGGACAGGGAAGCTATGGCTACACCTTC
-	-	TRBV30	TRBJ1-3	CAWIPLGASGNTIYF	TGTGCCTGGATTCCATTGGGAGCATCTGGAAACACCATATATTTT
TRBD1	-	TRBV11-2	TRBJ1-2	CASSKGQGFSYTF	TGTGCCAGCAGCAAGGGACAGGGGTTTAGCTACACCTTC
TRBD2	-	TRBV10-3	TRBJ2-3	CAIRSSGGRTDTQYF	TGTGCCATAAGGTCTAGCGGGGGGCGCACAGATACGCAGTATTTT
-	-	TRBV5-4	TRBJ1-1	CASSLRGNTEAFF	TGTGCCAGCAGCTTGAGGGGGAACACTGAAGCTTTCTTT
-	-	TRBV18	TRBJ2-5	CASSPFRETQYF	TGTGCCAGCTCACCATTCAGGGAGACCCAGTACTTC
TRBD1	-	TRBV13	TRBJ1-2	CASSHDRGIAGYTF	TGTGCCAGCAGCCACGACAGGGGGATCGCAGGCTACACCTTC
TRBD2	-	TRBV4-3	TRBJ2-7	CASSLGLAGGLYAYEQYF	TGCGCCAGCAGCCTTGGACTAGCGGGGGGGCTTTATGCCTACGAGCAGTACTTC
-	-	TRBV19	TRBJ2-2	CASFRGGNTGELFF	TGTGCCAGTTTTAGGGGAGGGAACACCGGGGAGCTGTTTTTT
-	many	TRBV30	TRBJ2-2	CANGGGGAGELFF	TGTGCAAATGGGGGAGGCGGCGCCGGGGAGCTGTTTTTT